What follows are 19 T cell receptor beta chains derived from one specimen sequenced in a study of blood T cells in healthy people across ages. Sample-barcoded 5' priming and a J-beta primer mix drove a second PCR of roughly 6 to 12 cycles. In TCRdb, the 5' RACE reads were re-called with MiXCR into one record per CDR3 protein. The sample holds 1,100,000 or so distinct CDR3 sequences, under 55% seen once. The sample consisted of blood. The receptors were gathered from a woman aged 60-75 years in good health.

This clonotype was counted between two and nine times. The J gene is TRBJ2-5, the V gene TRBV5-1, with D possibly being TRBD1 (6 bases). The CDR3 is 16 residues long. The ends were cut back, 4 bases at V and 3 bases at J, with 19 bases in the middle. Germline CDR1 is SGHRS and CDR2 is YFSETQ. The CDR3 DNA reads as TGCGCCAGCAGCCTATCCAAAACAGGGTCCAAAGAGACCCAGTACTTC. This translates into CASSLSKTGSKETQYF.

The chain combines TRBV12-3 or TRBV12-4 with TRBJ1-5; D uncertain. This CDR3 contains 13 residues. Trimming shortened V by 3 bases and J by 6 bases, and 9 bases separated the two germline ends. CDR3 sequence reads: CASSLPHGQPQHF. For the CDR3, the DNA is TGTGCCAGCAGTTTGCCCCACGGTCAGCCCCAGCATTTT.

This clonotype was counted between two and nine times. The chain carries TRBV20-1 and TRBJ1-5; D unclear. CDR1 is DFQATT and CDR2 is SNEGSKA in the germline V gene (reference sequence). Trimming pared 0 bases from V and 3 bases from J, leaving 9 bases between. This CDR3 spans 14 amino acids. CDR3 bases: TGCAGTGCTAGAGATCCCCTATCCAATCAGCCCCAGCATTTT. This translates into CSARDPLSNQPQHF.

This clonotype has only a few counts. V usage is TRBV18 and J usage is TRBJ1-2; 7 bases line up with TRBD1. This CDR3 spans 15 amino acids. V shed 0 bases and J 6 bases; nucleotides not matched to a gene: 7. Per germline, CDR1 KGHSH and CDR2 LQKENI. The CDR3 DNA is TGTGCCAGCTCACCACCGTCAGGGGGGGTGAATGGCTACACCTTC. Its protein is CASSPPSGGVNGYTF.

The J gene is TRBJ2-7, the V gene TRBV20-1; a possible D gene is TRBD2 (7 bases). The J call is in doubt because the DNA end fits TRBJ2-5 better. The CDR3 extends over 16 amino acids. CDR1 and CDR2 from the germline V gene are DFQATT and SNEGSKA (reference sequence). This CDR3 is CSAGGGGRDFPETQYF. In DNA form, the CDR3 reads TGCAGTGCAGGAGGGGGGGGGAGGGACTTTCCGGAGACCCAGTACTTC.

This chain joins TRBV2 and TRBJ2-7, with TRBD2 matching 14 bases. The J call may be in error: the DNA end matches TRBJ2-5 better. The CDR3 totals 18 residues. Germline V gene sequence: CDR1 SNHLY, CDR2 FYNNEI. The CDR3 DNA follows: TGTGCCAGCAGTGGGACTCCGGGACTAGCGGGAGACGGGGAGACCCAGTACTTC. Amino acid sequence: CASSGTPGLAGDGETQYF.

V gene TRBV28 combines with J gene TRBJ2-5; 14 bases are shared with TRBD2. The CDR3 sequence is 18 residues long. V dropped 6 bases and J dropped 3; count of bases not matched to a gene: 12. Germline V gene lookup returns CDR1 MDHEN and CDR2 SYDVKM. CDR3 sequence: CASSPRLAGGPRKETQYF. CDR3 bases: TGTGCCAGCAGCCCCAGACTAGCGGGAGGGCCGAGGAAAGAGACCCAGTACTTC.

This chain connects TRBV29-1 to TRBJ2-2; D ambiguous. With 6 bases removed from V and 0 bases from J, the gap between germline ends came to 8 bases. The CDR3 runs 13 residues. CDR1 is SQVTM and CDR2 is ANQGSEA in the germline V gene. This CDR3 is CSVGNSNTGELFF. The CDR3 region has the DNA TGCAGCGTAGGAAATTCGAACACCGGGGAGCTGTTTTTT.

This chain joins TRBV6-1 and TRBJ2-2; D not resolved. Between the trimmed V and J ends, which lost 11 bases and 7 bases, there was a span of 8 bases. CDR3 length: 10 residues. Germline lookup yields CDR1 MNHNS and CDR2 SASEGT. Here the CDR3 DNA reads TGTGCCCTCCGCCACGGGGAGCTGTTTTTT. This encodes CALRHGELFF.

The chain has TRBV20-1 and TRBJ1-6, with 8 bases identical to TRBD1. Germline CDR1 is DFQATT and CDR2 is SNEGSKA (reference sequence). V trimming: 5 bases; J trimming: 7 bases; junction bases outside the gene matches: 13. The CDR3 sequence is 16 residues long. CDR3 sequence (DNA): TGCAGTGCTGGCGGGACAGGACGAACCCCGAATTCACCCCTCCACTTT. This encodes CSAGGTGRTPNSPLHF.

This clonotype was recorded a few times. V usage is TRBV27 and J usage is TRBJ1-2; maybe TRBD1 (6 bases). This CDR3 is built from 16 residues. CDR1 and CDR2 (germline): MNHEY, SMNVEV (reference sequence). The ends were cut back, 5 bases at V and 1 base at J, with 17 bases in the middle. DNA for the CDR3: TGTGCCAGCAGTGGCCGGTCAGGGGTTGGTAACTATGGCTACACCTTC. Encoded protein: CASSGRSGVGNYGYTF.

This clonotype has just one count. A read error may be the cause here, since a much bigger clone is one base away. V and J are TRBV4-2 and TRBJ2-5; TRBD2 aligns across 7 bases. After removal of 1 base from V and 7 bases from J, the junction contained 9 bases not matched to a gene. Germline-derived CDR1 and CDR2 are LGHNA and YNFKEQ. The CDR3 runs 15 residues. The chain's CDR3 is CASSQGEGAEATQYF. The CDR3 DNA is TGTGCCAGCAGCCAAGGGGAGGGAGCGGAAGCGACCCAGTACTTC.

This rearrangement joins TRBV6-5 to TRBJ2-3; 9 nucleotides match TRBD2. Trimming removed 8 bases from V and 11 bases from J; junction bases left unmatched: 2. CDR3 length: 10 amino acids. CDR1 MNHEY and CDR2 SVGAGI come from the germline V gene. The CDR3 is CASGTSRQYF. The CDR3 region has the DNA TGTGCCAGCGGGACTAGCCGGCAGTATTTT.

The chain links TRBV28 to TRBJ1-6; maybe TRBD1 (5 bases). Deletions cut 5 bases from V and 10 bases from J, with 18 bases between. CDR1 is MDHEN, CDR2 SYDVKM, per germline. There are 15 residues in the CDR3. CDR3 bases: TGTGCCAGCAGTCCCCCCGGGACTGCGGTGTCACCCCTCCACTTT. Translation gives CASSPPGTAVSPLHF. Full variable domain (outside the CDR3, taken from reference TRBV28 and TRBJ1-6): DVKVTQSSRYLVKRTGEKVFLECVQDMDHENMFWYRQDPGLGLRLIYFSYDVKMKEKGDIPEGYSVSREKKERFSLILESASTNQTSMYLCASSPPGTAVSPLHFGNGTRLTVT.

The sample holds a few counts of this clonotype. V gene TRBV3-1 combines with J gene TRBJ2-7; possibly TRBD2 for D (7 bases). The germline V gene encodes CDR1 LGHDT and CDR2 YNNKEL (reference sequence). V shed 4 bases and J shed 3 bases, with 22 bases lying between them. The CDR3 length is 17 residues. CDR3 coding DNA: TGTGCCAGCAGCCCCGCCCGGGGAGGGGGTAGCAGCTACGAGCAGTACTTC. As protein: CASSPARGGGSSYEQYF.

The rearrangement uses TRBV20-1 and TRBJ2-5; D is uncertain. The V gene's germline CDR1 is DFQATT and CDR2 SNEGSKA (reference sequence). Trimming pared 4 bases from V and 1 base from J, leaving 10 bases between. The CDR3 sequence is 13 residues long. The CDR3 reads CSAKGWSQETQYF. As DNA, the CDR3 is TGCAGTGCTAAGGGCTGGTCCCAAGAGACCCAGTACTTC.

This chain uses TRBV6-5 with TRBJ2-5; 11 bases align to TRBD1. The germline V gene has CDR1 MNHEY and CDR2 SVGAGI. With V trimmed by 6 bases and J by 5 bases, 8 bases remained unmatched. The CDR3 has 15 amino acids. The CDR3 DNA sequence: TGTGCCAGCAGGAGGACAGGGGGCTTAGGGGAGACCCAGTACTTC. Translation: CASRRTGGLGETQYF.

The chain carries TRBV20-1 and TRBJ1-4, with a possible D match to TRBD1 (6 bases). Germline lookup yields CDR1 DFQATT and CDR2 SNEGSKA (reference sequence). V dropped 5 bases and J dropped 0 bases, with 22 bases sitting between them. The CDR3 sequence is 18 residues long. The CDR3 DNA reads as TGCAGTGCTGAATACCGGGACAAACGTACCCCAACTAATGAAAAACTGTTTTTT. Protein: CSAEYRDKRTPTNEKLFF.

In DNA, the CDR3 is TGTGCCAGCAGTGAAGGGGACGGCTCCTACAATGAGCAGTTCTTC. Protein product: CASSEGDGSYNEQFF. The chain joins TRBV6-1 to TRBJ2-1; either TRBD1 or TRBD2 may fit D (5 bases each). The V gene's germline CDR1 is MNHNS and CDR2 SASEGT. The CDR3 totals 15 residues. V lost 1 base and J 0 bases, leaving 7 bases between the germline ends.